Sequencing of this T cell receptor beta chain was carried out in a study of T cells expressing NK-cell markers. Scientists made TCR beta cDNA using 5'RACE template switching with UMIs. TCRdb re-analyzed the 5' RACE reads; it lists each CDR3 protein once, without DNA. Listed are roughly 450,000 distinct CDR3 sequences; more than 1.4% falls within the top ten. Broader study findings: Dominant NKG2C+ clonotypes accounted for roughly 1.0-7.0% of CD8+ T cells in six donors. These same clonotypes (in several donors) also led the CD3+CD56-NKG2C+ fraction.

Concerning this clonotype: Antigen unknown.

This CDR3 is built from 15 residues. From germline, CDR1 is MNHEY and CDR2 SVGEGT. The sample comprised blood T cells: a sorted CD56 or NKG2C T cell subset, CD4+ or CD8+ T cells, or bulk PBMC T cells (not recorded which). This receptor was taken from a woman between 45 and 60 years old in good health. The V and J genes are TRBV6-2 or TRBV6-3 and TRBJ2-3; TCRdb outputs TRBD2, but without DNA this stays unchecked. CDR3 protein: CASSPGRARADTQYF.